This T cell receptor (beta chain) was captured in a study of blood T cells in healthy people across ages. A second PCR of 7 to 11 cycles used a sample-barcoded 5' primer and a J-beta primer mix. TCRdb recomputed calls from the 5' RACE reads with MiXCR, one row per CDR3 protein. The sample lists approximately 760,000 distinct CDR3 sequences, around a quarter occurring once. V was clipped by 0 bases and J by 0 bases, with 6 bases between them. The CDR3 length is 15 residues. Per germline, CDR1 DFQATT and CDR2 SNEGSKA (reference sequence). These data also featured in a second study, about T cells of mothers and their children.

The TCR sequence derives from a boy between 5 and 17 years old in good health. Sample: blood. This chain links TRBV20-1 with TRBJ1-6; unclear D gene. The CDR3 loop reads CSARDRSSYNSPLHF. CDR3 nucleotide sequence: TGCAGTGCTAGAGATAGAAGCTCCTATAATTCACCCCTCCACTTT.